Below are 14 T cell receptor beta chains sequenced from a single sample in a study of cytomegalovirus exposure and HLA in healthy donors. PCR primers comprised 60 Vbeta and 13 Jbeta primers. Using immunoSEQ multiplex PCR, the repertoire was profiled, and TCRdb retains in-frame clones only, with some absent. The table has about 190,000 clones, approximately 78% seen once. Sequenced sample: PBMCs. The source of these receptors is a male donor in good health and CMV-seronegative.

V and J are TRBV10-3 and TRBJ2-1, with 13 bases lining up with TRBD2. Germline assignment: CDR1 ENHRY and CDR2 SYGVKD. The CDR3 extends over 16 amino acids. J lost 9 bases, V lost 8 bases, and 13 bases had no gene match. The CDR3 reads CAISTSGGTPGGEQFF. Written as DNA, the CDR3 is TGTGCCATCTCGACTAGCGGGGGGACCCCGGGGGGTGAGCAGTTCTTC.

This chain links TRBV6-1 with TRBJ2-3, with 8 bases matching TRBD2. Germline V gives CDR1 MNHNS, CDR2 SASEGT. This CDR3 spans 16 amino acids. V was pared by 4 bases and J by 0 bases, with 6 bases of the junction left unmatched. This chain's CDR3 is CASSVTSGLSTDTQYF. In DNA form, the CDR3 reads TGTGCCAGCAGTGTAACTAGCGGTCTAAGCACAGATACGCAGTATTTT.

This clone was observed once. V and J are TRBV6-1 and TRBJ1-1; TRBD1 matches at 8 bases. Looked up from germline, CDR1 is MNHNS and CDR2 is SASEGT. The CDR3 loop spans 16 amino acids. The J segment lost 6 bases and the V segment lost 2 bases, leaving 11 bases of the junction unmatched. The CDR3 DNA sequence: TGTGCCAGCAGTGAATTTTCAGGGGGCGGTTTCCCTGAAGCTTTCTTT. Translating gives CASSEFSGGGFPEAFF.

The rearrangement uses TRBV2 and TRBJ1-2; TRBD1 matches at 8 bases. Germline assignment: CDR1 SNHLY and CDR2 FYNNEI. CDR3 length: 13 amino acids. Trimming at V came to 7 bases and at J to 14 bases, leaving 15 bases not matched to a gene. The CDR3 protein is CASKPTGARFATF. In DNA, the CDR3 is TGTGCCAGCAAGCCGACAGGGGCTCGCTTCGCTACCTTC.

The CDR3 nucleotides read TGTGCCAGCAGCTTTAGCGGTGGGGCTAATCAGCCCCAGCATTTT. Translating it yields CASSFSGGANQPQHF. This rearrangement joins TRBV7-2 to TRBJ1-5, with D possibly being TRBD1 (5 bases). The V gene's germline CDR1 is SGHTA and CDR2 FQGNSA. This CDR3 is built from 15 residues. V lost 3 bases, J lost 4 bases, and 13 bases lay in between.

V and J are TRBV5-1 and TRBJ2-5; weak D call: TRBD1 (6 bases). The CDR3 has 14 residues. Deletions cut 4 bases from V and 0 bases from J, with 10 bases between. Germline V CDR1 and CDR2: SGHRS, YFSETQ. The CDR3 DNA follows: TGCGCCAGCAGCCAGGGACACAACCAAGAGACCCAGTACTTC. This sequence encodes CASSQGHNQETQYF.

The chain is built from TRBV11-3 and TRBJ2-3; tentative D call: TRBD2 (6 bases). Trimming left V 5 bases short and J 0 bases short, with 15 bases between. CDR1 SGHNT and CDR2 YENEEA come from the germline V gene. This CDR3 has 16 amino acids. For the CDR3, the DNA is TGTGCCAGCAGCCGTGGGGGTAGCGGTAGCACAGATACGCAGTATTTT. Protein sequence: CASSRGGSGSTDTQYF.

This chain connects TRBV19 to TRBJ2-5; D might be TRBD2 (9 bases). The germline V gene has CDR1 LNHDA and CDR2 SQIVND (reference sequence). The germline V and J ends were trimmed by 3 bases and 3 bases, with 20 bases remaining between them. CDR3 length: 17 residues. CDR3 in DNA: TGTGCCAGTAGTATTCTAGGACAGGGACTAGCTAAAGAGACCCAGTACTTC. This encodes CASSILGQGLAKETQYF.

The chain combines TRBV27 with TRBJ2-1; 7 bases align to TRBD2. The germline V gene has CDR1 MNHEY and CDR2 SMNVEV (reference sequence). CDR3 length: 18 amino acids. V gave up 3 bases and J gave up 6 bases; unmatched junction bases: 17. CDR3 coding DNA: TGTGCCAGCAGTTTTTCTCATTGGGGCGGGAGAGGACCCAATGAGCAGTTCTTC. Its translation: CASSFSHWGGRGPNEQFF.

The rearrangement uses TRBV4-1 and TRBJ2-4; the match to TRBD2 covers 10 bases. CDR3 length: 15 residues. The germline CDR1 and CDR2 sequences are MGHRA and YSYEKL. Trimming removed 7 bases from V and 1 base from J; junction bases left unmatched: 4. CDR3 region: CASMRLAGAKNIQYF. The CDR3, as DNA: TGCGCCAGCATGAGACTAGCGGGCGCCAAAAACATTCAGTACTTC.

The V call is TRBV19, the J call TRBJ2-5; TRBD1 matches 7 bases. With 5 bases clipped from V and 5 bases from J, the junction kept 8 bases outside the gene matches. Germline assignment: CDR1 LNHDA and CDR2 SQIVND (reference sequence). CDR3 length: 14 residues. CDR3 region: CASSGLTGKETQYF. The CDR3 DNA reads TGTGCCAGTAGTGGACTGACAGGGAAGGAGACCCAGTACTTC.

This clone has a single count. In DNA form, the CDR3 reads TGTGCCAGCAGACACGCCAGTGAGCAGTTCTTC. Amino acid sequence: CASRHASEQFF. V and J are TRBV14 and TRBJ2-1; D is unclear. Germline CDR1 and CDR2: SGHDN and FVKESK. V lost 6 bases and J lost 9, with 9 bases in between. CDR3 length: 11 residues. Supplemented by reference TRBV14 and TRBJ2-1, the full variable domain reads EAGVTQFPSHSVIEKGQTVTLRCDPISGHDNLYWYRRVMGKEIKFLLHFVKESKQDESGMPNNRFLAERTGGTYSTLKVQPAELEDSGVYFCASRHASEQFFGPGTRLTVL.

The chain joins TRBV4-2 to TRBJ2-7; D gene unclear. Trimming cost V 0 bases and J 4 bases, with 10 bases left between them. This CDR3 region has 14 residues. The germline V gene has CDR1 LGHNA and CDR2 YNFKEQ. This CDR3 is CASSQDLVPYEQYF. The CDR3 DNA reads TGTGCCAGCAGCCAAGATTTAGTTCCTTACGAGCAGTACTTC.

The V gene is TRBV19, the J gene TRBJ1-6, with D uncertain. The CDR3 sequence is 13 residues long. Looked up from germline, CDR1 is LNHDA and CDR2 is SQIVND (reference sequence). V was pared by 10 bases and J by 6 bases, with 13 bases between. CDR3 bases: TGTGCCACTTCCCTAAGTGGTAATTCACCCCTCCACTTT. It codes for CATSLSGNSPLHF.